One T cell receptor (beta chain) is described in this entry. The antigen is not known. A second PCR of roughly 7 to 11 cycles used a sample-barcoded 5' primer and a J-beta primer mix. Each CDR3 protein gets one entry after TCRdb re-called the 5' RACE reads with MiXCR. Among about 760,000 distinct CDR3 sequences listed, roughly 56% were seen once. CDR3 size: 15 residues. The V gene end was trimmed by 2 bases and the J gene end by 1 base; junction bases not matched to a gene: 4. CDR1 is SGDLS, CDR2 YYNGEE, per germline. This entry comes from a study of blood T cells in healthy people across ages. Findings and limits, study-wide: The diversity estimates, figures obtained from one million T cells, were considered underestimates. For the donors, CMV status was unknown and possibly confounded expanded clonotype changes.

The TCR originated in a man aged 35 to 55 in good health. Sequences were obtained from blood. The V gene is TRBV9, the J gene TRBJ2-3, with 7 bases lining up with TRBD2. CDR3 nucleotides: TGTGCCAGCAGCGTCAACCTAGCGGGCACAGATACGCAGTATTTT. Protein sequence: CASSVNLAGTDTQYF. Full variable domain (missing parts from reference TRBV9 and TRBJ2-3): DSGVTQTPKHLITATGQRVTLRCSPRSGDLSVYWYQQSLDQGLQFLIQYYNGEERAKGNILERFSAQQFPDLHSELNLSSLELGDSALYFCASSVNLAGTDTQYFGPGTRLTVL.